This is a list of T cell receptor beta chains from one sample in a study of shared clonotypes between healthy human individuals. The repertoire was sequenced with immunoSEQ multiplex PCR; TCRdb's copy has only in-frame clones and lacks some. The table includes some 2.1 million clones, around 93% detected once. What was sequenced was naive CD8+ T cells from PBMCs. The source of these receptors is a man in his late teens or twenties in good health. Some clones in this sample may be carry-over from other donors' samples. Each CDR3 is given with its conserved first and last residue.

CDR3 protein: CASSATGALDSTGELFF
J gene: TRBJ2-2
V gene: TRBV9

CDR3 protein: CASSFTGPSAGNTIYF
J gene: TRBJ1-3
V gene: TRBV7-9

CDR3 protein: CASSSRTRTSGTYEQYF
J gene: TRBJ2-7
V gene: TRBV28

CDR3 protein: CASSLGGTRVDEQYF
J gene: TRBJ2-7
V gene: TRBV11-2

CDR3 protein: CASSPRQRQGVETQYF
J gene: TRBJ2-5
V gene: TRBV7-9

CDR3 protein: CASSLGRSYYEQYF
J gene: TRBJ2-7
V gene: TRBV13

CDR3 protein: CASSDRGEYGYTF
J gene: TRBJ1-2
V gene: TRBV9

CDR3 protein: CASSTRQNPGTGVSYEQYF
J gene: TRBJ2-7
V gene: TRBV7-9

CDR3 protein: CATSSRLPGQKSGQPQHF
J gene: TRBJ1-5
V gene: TRBV15

CDR3 protein: CASAKAISYEQYF
J gene: TRBJ2-7
V gene: TRBV9

CDR3 protein: CASSPPASGYNEQFF
J gene: TRBJ2-1
V gene: TRBV6-1

CDR3 protein: CASSPTGLAESYEQYF
J gene: TRBJ2-7
V gene: TRBV19

CDR3 protein: CASRSRGNEQFF
J gene: TRBJ2-1
V gene: TRBV28

CDR3 protein: CASSLDNEQYF
J gene: TRBJ2-7
V gene: TRBV5-6

CDR3 protein: CAISESLGIGQETQYF
J gene: TRBJ2-5
V gene: TRBV10-3

CDR3 protein: CASSLWGTHSNQPQHF
J gene: TRBJ1-5
V gene: TRBV7-8

CDR3 protein: CASGLQQGSTGELFF
J gene: TRBJ2-2
V gene: TRBV12-5

CDR3 protein: CASSWVGVQETQYF
J gene: TRBJ2-5
V gene: TRBV28

CDR3 protein: CASSRPDRDANTGELFF
J gene: TRBJ2-2
V gene: TRBV28

CDR3 protein: CASRGFRGSGDGIYYEQYF
J gene: TRBJ2-7
V gene: TRBV19

CDR3 protein: CASSLYGELDQPQHF
J gene: TRBJ1-5
V gene: TRBV27

CDR3 protein: CASSLAGTRSYEQYF
J gene: TRBJ2-7
V gene: TRBV5-4

CDR3 protein: CASSPPGLFSYEQYF
J gene: TRBJ2-7
V gene: TRBV11-2

CDR3 protein: CASSAPTSGYEQYF
J gene: TRBJ2-7
V gene: TRBV10-2

CDR3 protein: CATEDRALRGDIQYF
J gene: TRBJ2-4
V gene: TRBV19

CDR3 protein: CATNQDVRVGGYTF
J gene: TRBJ1-2
V gene: TRBV6-1

CDR3 protein: CASSPGRDYEQYF
J gene: TRBJ2-7
V gene: TRBV28

CDR3 protein: CASQHIRGNTEAFF
J gene: TRBJ1-1
V gene: TRBV19

CDR3 protein: CASSPSVYPSYNEQFF
J gene: TRBJ2-1
V gene: TRBV4-3

CDR3 protein: CASSDWDRSNTEAFF
J gene: TRBJ1-1
V gene: TRBV6-1

CDR3 protein: CASSYLTGVTGESDTQYF
J gene: TRBJ2-3
V gene: TRBV5-4

CDR3 protein: CAISESPGQGTGELFF
J gene: TRBJ2-2
V gene: TRBV10-3

CDR3 protein: CASSLGTEARETQYF
J gene: TRBJ2-5
V gene: TRBV11-1

CDR3 protein: CSVERATGNYGYTF
J gene: TRBJ1-2
V gene: TRBV29-1

CDR3 protein: CASSLATSAYQPQHF
J gene: TRBJ1-5
V gene: TRBV7-2

CDR3 protein: CAWIRASSSYEQYF
J gene: TRBJ2-7
V gene: TRBV30

CDR3 protein: CASRTGVNTEAFF
J gene: TRBJ1-1
V gene: TRBV6-1

CDR3 protein: CATSRVRYTEAFF
J gene: TRBJ1-1
V gene: TRBV15

CDR3 protein: CSVGLADYNEQFF
J gene: TRBJ2-1
V gene: TRBV29-1

CDR3 protein: CASSPGVVIYEQYF
J gene: TRBJ2-7
V gene: TRBV11-1

CDR3 protein: CASSFPPEQFF
J gene: TRBJ2-1
V gene: TRBV27

CDR3 protein: CASSVSPGFRASVSDTQYF
J gene: TRBJ2-3
V gene: TRBV9

CDR3 protein: CASSLFPPGNQPQHF
J gene: TRBJ1-5
V gene: TRBV27

CDR3 protein: CSVWTGNGGEAFF
J gene: TRBJ1-1
V gene: TRBV29-1

CDR3 protein: CASSLDEGLAGNTDTQYF
J gene: TRBJ2-3
V gene: TRBV27

CDR3 protein: CASSSGLAGGVKNIQYF
J gene: TRBJ2-4
V gene: TRBV12-1

CDR3 protein: CASSLAAGINNEQFF
J gene: TRBJ2-1
V gene: TRBV11-2

CDR3 protein: CASSLSLGSYNEQFF
J gene: TRBJ2-1
V gene: TRBV27

CDR3 protein: CASSLLWSDNQETQYF
J gene: TRBJ2-5
V gene: TRBV11-2

CDR3 protein: CASSFQLRTGGTDTQYF
J gene: TRBJ2-3
V gene: TRBV5-4

CDR3 protein: CASSLSLPETQYF
J gene: TRBJ2-5
V gene: TRBV11-3

CDR3 protein: CASNRRTGADTQYF
J gene: TRBJ2-3
V gene: TRBV11-2